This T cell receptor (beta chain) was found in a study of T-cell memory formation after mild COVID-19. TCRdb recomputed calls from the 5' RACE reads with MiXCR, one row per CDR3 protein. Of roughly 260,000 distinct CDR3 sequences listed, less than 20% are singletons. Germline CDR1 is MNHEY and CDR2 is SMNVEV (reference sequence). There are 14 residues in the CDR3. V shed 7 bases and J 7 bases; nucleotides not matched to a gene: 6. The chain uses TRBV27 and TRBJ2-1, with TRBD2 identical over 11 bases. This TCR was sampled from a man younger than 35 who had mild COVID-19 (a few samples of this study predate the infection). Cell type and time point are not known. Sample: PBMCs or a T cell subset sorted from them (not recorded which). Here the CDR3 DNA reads TGTGCCAGCAAATTAGCGGGGGGGCGTAATGAGCAGTTCTTC. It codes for CASKLAGGRNEQFF.